There are many counts of the clone carrying this T cell receptor beta chain. The CDR3 loop spans 13 amino acids. Germline V gene lookup returns CDR1 SGHRS and CDR2 YFSETQ. V dropped 0 bases and J dropped 3 bases, with 7 bases sitting between them. The data were obtained in a study of T-cell reconstitution after alpha-beta-depleted transplantation in children. The authors prepared the TCRbeta library with unique molecular identifiers. From the PCR reads, TCRdb called clonotypes with MiXCR, one entry per CDR3 protein. The table shows about 92,000 distinct CDR3 sequences, with more than 10% occurring only once.

The sequences come from PBMCs from the stem cell graft donor, collected from the stem cell graft. The sequence derives from a human donor who donated a stem cell graft to a child with inherited bone marrow failure. V gene TRBV5-1 combines with J gene TRBJ2-7; unclear D gene. This CDR3 reads CASSLEVSYEQYF. The CDR3 DNA reads TGCGCCAGCAGCTTGGAAGTGAGCTACGAGCAGTACTTC. Based on the CDR3 plus reference TRBV5-1 and TRBJ2-7, the full variable domain is KAGVTQTPRYLIKTRGQQVTLSCSPISGHRSVSWYQQTPGQGLQFLFEYFSETQRNKGNFPGRFSGRQFSNSRSEMNVSTLELGDSALYLCASSLEVSYEQYFGPGTRLTVT.